This T cell receptor beta chain was sequenced in a study of shared clonotypes between healthy human individuals. Whole-study context: A couple of women and a few men aged 18 to 49 served as donors.

Germline loops: CDR1 MDHEN, CDR2 SYDVKM. The CDR3 has 15 amino acids. V lost 5 bases, J lost 3 bases, and 13 bases lay in between. Study-wide results and limits: Shared clonotypes across all four donors exceeded non-shared ones in generation probability. Naive subsets generally exceeded memory subsets in estimated richness.

Data came from immunoSEQ multiplex PCR; TCRdb stores just in-frame clones and leaves some out. Of under 600,000 clones listed, around 97% are singletons. About this clone itself: What it recognizes is unknown.

This clonotype originated in a woman aged 25 to 45 in good health. V gene TRBV28 combines with J gene TRBJ1-4; D may be TRBD1 (5 bases). Sequencing input: naive CD4+ T cells sorted from blood. The subset was: CD45RA+ positively selected. CDR3 residues: CASSPVWGANEKLFF. CDR3 nucleotides: TGTGCCAGCAGTCCCGTGTGGGGGGCTAATGAAAAACTGTTTTTT.